Listed below are T cell receptor beta chains from one sample, sequenced in a study of T cell repertoires in cytomegalovirus infection. Each CDR3 protein is one row after TCRdb ran MiXCR on the reads. This table holds 450,000 to 550,000 distinct CDR3 sequences, approximately 15% found once. Sequencing was carried out using CD8+ T cells from PBMCs. These receptors all come from a human donor in good health (CMV status not recorded). Some clones in this sample may be carry-over from other donors' samples. Both conserved end residues are part of each CDR3. The order of the fields is D gene, clone size, J gene, V gene, CDR3 DNA, CDR3 protein. A D gene is named only where the DNA matches it firmly. A clone size is listed for some rows: how often the clone was seen (once, few, many), or a class if it is expanded.

NA | few | TRBJ2-7 | TRBV14 | TGTGCCAGCAGCCAAGAGGCCTGGGCCTACGAGCAGTACTTC | CASSQEAWAYEQYF
NA | NA | TRBJ2-1 | TRBV19 | TGTGCCAGTAGTAACTCCCAGCGGGCGGGAAATGAGCAGTTCTTC | CASSNSQRAGNEQFF
TRBD2 | many | TRBJ2-5 | TRBV12-3/TRBV12-4 | TGTGCCAGCAGCACCTGGCCTAGCGGGGGAACCAACCAAGAGACCCAGTACTTC | CASSTWPSGGTNQETQYF
TRBD2 | NA | TRBJ2-4 | TRBV29-1 | TGCAGCGTTGTGATAGCGGGAAGGAATTCAAAAAACATTCAGTACTTC | CSVVIAGRNSKNIQYF
TRBD1 | NA | TRBJ2-7 | TRBV19 | TGTGCCAGTAGTATCGGGACAGCGAGCTCCTACGAGCAGTACTTC | CASSIGTASSYEQYF
NA | few | TRBJ1-2 | TRBV6-6 | TGTGCCAGCAGTTACGCTGGGGGGGGCTACACCTTC | CASSYAGGGYTF
TRBD1 | once | TRBJ2-6 | TRBV5-4 | TGTGCCAGCAGTTCCCGGGACAGCCGAAGCTCTGGGGCCAACGTCCTGACTTTC | CASSSRDSRSSGANVLTF
TRBD2 | many | TRBJ2-3 | TRBV7-3 | TGTGCCAGCAGCCTCAAAGGGGGGACTAGATCTTCTAGCACAGATACGCAGTATTTT | CASSLKGGTRSSSTDTQYF
NA | NA | TRBJ2-1 | TRBV9 | TGTGCCAGCAGCGGGGGGCGGACCAGGGACAATGAGCAGTTCTTC | CASSGGRTRDNEQFF
NA | NA | TRBJ2-3 | TRBV7-3 | TGTGCCAGCAGCCCCAGTGGGGCGCGAGGGGATACGCAGTATTTT | CASSPSGARGDTQYF
NA | few | TRBJ2-2 | TRBV9 | TGTGCCAGCAAAAACACCCAAAGAGGGGAGCTGTTTTTT | CASKNTQRGELFF
NA | many | TRBJ2-2 | TRBV7-6 | TGTGCCAGCAGCTTTCCCCAGAACACCGGGGAGCTGTTTTTT | CASSFPQNTGELFF
NA | NA | TRBJ1-5 | TRBV19 | TGTGCCAGCACAGAGGGTTGGCCCAATCAGCCCCAGCATTTT | CASTEGWPNQPQHF
NA | NA | TRBJ1-3 | TRBV6-5 | TGTGCCAGCAGTGGTCGGGGTTCCTATGGAAACACCCTATATTTT | CASSGRGSYGNTLYF
TRBD1 | many | TRBJ1-1 | TRBV4-2 | TGTGCCAGCAGCCAAGATCGGACAGGGTCGAACACTGAAGCTTTCTTT | CASSQDRTGSNTEAFF
TRBD1 | many | TRBJ2-3 | TRBV7-8 | TGTGCCAGCACCCCACTGGGGACAGGAACAGATACGCAGTATTTT | CASTPLGTGTDTQYF
NA | NA | TRBJ1-2 | TRBV20-1 | TGCAGTGCTAAGGCCCGCGGGACAAACTATGGCTACACCTTC | CSAKARGTNYGYTF
TRBD1 | many | TRBJ2-2 | TRBV27 | TGTGCCACCGGACAGGGACACACCGGGGAGCTGTTTTTT | CATGQGHTGELFF
NA | NA | TRBJ2-1 | TRBV11-3 | TGTGCCACCACCTTGGGGTTACCCCACAATGAGCAGTTCTTC | CATTLGLPHNEQFF
TRBD1 | NA | TRBJ2-5 | TRBV18 | TGTGCCAGCTCACCAAGGAGAACAGGGGAAGAGACCCAGTACTTC | CASSPRRTGEETQYF
NA | NA | TRBJ2-3 | TRBV20-1 | TGCAGTCCCGGGCGCGGGGCCTTGACAGATACGCAGTATTTT | CSPGRGALTDTQYF
NA | many | TRBJ1-5 | TRBV19 | TGTGCCACCCGAGGGAGATTTGTAGCCCAGCATTTT | CATRGRFVAQHF
TRBD1 | many | TRBJ2-1 | TRBV28 | TGTGCCAGCAGTTTAATCGCCGGGACAGAACAATTGGATGAGCAGTTCTTC | CASSLIAGTEQLDEQFF
TRBD2 | NA | TRBJ2-7 | TRBV20-1 | TGCAGTGCTACAGCAGCCGGGACTAGCTACGAGCAGTACTTC | CSATAAGTSYEQYF
NA | NA | TRBJ2-7 | TRBV4-1 | TGCGCCAGCAGCCTCGGCGATCCACCGGCCTACGAGCAGTACTTC | CASSLGDPPAYEQYF
NA | many | TRBJ2-3 | TRBV7-3 | TGTGCCAGCAGCTCTTCTAGCGGCACAGATACGCAGTATTTT | CASSSSSGTDTQYF
NA | many | TRBJ1-5 | TRBV28 | TGTGCCAGCAGGGACCAGGGGTTGGGCAATCAGCCCCAGCATTTT | CASRDQGLGNQPQHF
NA | NA | TRBJ1-1 | TRBV20-1 | TGCAGTGCTCCTCTCCGCAGGATAGGAAACACTGAAGCTTTCTTT | CSAPLRRIGNTEAFF
NA | NA | TRBJ2-1 | TRBV11-3 | TGTGCCAGCAGCCAGAGGACGGGGGGCACTGAGCAGTTCTTC | CASSQRTGGTEQFF
TRBD2 | many | TRBJ2-5 | TRBV19 | TGTGCCAGTAGTCTCGCTTTTGCGGGGGGACGGGAGACCCAGTACTTC | CASSLAFAGGRETQYF
NA | NA | TRBJ2-3 | TRBV27 | TGTGCCAGCAGTCAATCAGCCGGGGTGCAGTATTTT | CASSQSAGVQYF
TRBD1 | few | TRBJ1-4 | TRBV15 | TGTGCCACCAGCAGTGACAGGGAGGAAGATGAGGAAAAACTGTTTTTT | CATSSDREEDEEKLFF
TRBD1 | NA | TRBJ1-1 | TRBV25-1 | TGTGCCAGCAGTGAAGACAGGGGGCGACTCGGTGAAGCTTTCTTT | CASSEDRGRLGEAFF
NA | few | TRBJ2-6 | TRBV5-5 | TGTGCCAGCAGCTTGAAAGATCGGTCTGGGGCCAACGTCCTGACTTTC | CASSLKDRSGANVLTF
NA | many | TRBJ1-4 | TRBV15 | TGTGCCACCAGCAGAGATAATCCCGAGGGATGGAGACTGTTTTTT | CATSRDNPEGWRLFF
NA | many | TRBJ2-1 | TRBV14 | TGTGCCAGCAGCCCGGGGTCCCACAATGAGCAGTTCTTC | CASSPGSHNEQFF
NA | many | TRBJ1-2 | TRBV6-6 | TGTGCCAGCAGTCAACTCAGGACGGCTTCGGACTATGGCTACACCTTC | CASSQLRTASDYGYTF
NA | many | TRBJ1-2 | TRBV12-3/TRBV12-4 | TGTGCCAGCAGTCCACTACTCTATGGCTACACCTTC | CASSPLLYGYTF